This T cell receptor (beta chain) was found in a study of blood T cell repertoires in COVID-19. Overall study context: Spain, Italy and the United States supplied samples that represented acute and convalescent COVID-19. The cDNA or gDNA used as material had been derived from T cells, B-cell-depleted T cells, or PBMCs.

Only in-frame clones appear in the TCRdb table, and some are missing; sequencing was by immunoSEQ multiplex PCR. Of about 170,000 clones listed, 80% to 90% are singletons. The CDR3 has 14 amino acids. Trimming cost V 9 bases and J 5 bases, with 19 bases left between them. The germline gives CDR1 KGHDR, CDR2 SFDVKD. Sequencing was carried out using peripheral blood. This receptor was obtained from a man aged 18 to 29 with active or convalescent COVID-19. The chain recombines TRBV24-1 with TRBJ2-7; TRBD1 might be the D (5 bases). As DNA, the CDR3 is TGTGCCACCTCCTCTAGGCTAGGGGCTGACGAGCAGTACTTC. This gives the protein CATSSRLGADEQYF.